What follows are 20 T cell receptor beta chains derived from one specimen sequenced in a study of long-term antiretroviral therapy in people with HIV. At survey level, the immunoSEQ assay was run in its v3.0 version. Here immunoSEQ multiplex PCR was the method, and the copy in TCRdb shows in-frame clones only, minus some. The sample has around 21,000 clones; around 90% are singletons. The sample consisted of unsorted PBMCs, taken 2.1 years after starting antiretroviral therapy. Source of these receptors: a man aged 18 to 30 with HIV.

The chain joins TRBV27 to TRBJ2-2; D gene unclear. The CDR3 runs to 12 residues. Germline values: CDR1 MNHEY, CDR2 SMNVEV (reference sequence). The ends were cut back, 7 bases at V and 3 bases at J, with 6 bases in the middle. DNA of the CDR3: TGTGCCAGCACGTCAGACACCGGGGAGCTGTTTTTT. Amino acid sequence: CASTSDTGELFF.

V and J are TRBV6-5 and TRBJ1-2; D gene uncertain. V was pared by 6 bases and J by 6 bases, with 14 bases between. CDR3 length: 13 residues. CDR1 is MNHEY, CDR2 SVGAGI, per germline. CDR3 nucleotides: TGTGCCAGCAGCAAAATCAACGGCAATGGCTACACCTTC. This gives the protein CASSKINGNGYTF.

CDR3 sequence: CASSLRDTEAFF. The DNA for the CDR3 is TGTGCCAGCAGCCTTCGGGACACTGAAGCTTTCTTT. The V and J genes are TRBV13 and TRBJ1-1, with D uncertain. Per the germline V gene, CDR1 is PRHDT and CDR2 is FYEKMQ (reference sequence). The V gene lost 5 bases and the J gene lost 3 bases, with 7 bases spanning the gap. The CDR3 contains 12 residues.

V and J are TRBV2 and TRBJ2-7, with TRBD1 identical over 7 bases. Germline-derived CDR1 and CDR2 are SNHLY and FYNNEI. Unmatched junction bases numbered 10, after V lost 6 bases and J lost 5 bases. The CDR3 loop spans 14 amino acids. CDR3 loop: CASRDRDRFDEQYF. In nucleotides, the CDR3 is TGTGCCAGCAGAGACAGGGATCGTTTCGACGAGCAGTACTTC.

The chain uses TRBV9 and TRBJ2-2, with unresolved D. V gave up 0 bases and J gave up 1 base, with 7 bases separating them. Germline values: CDR1 SGDLS, CDR2 YYNGEE. There are 15 residues in the CDR3. The CDR3 nucleotides are TGTGCCAGCAGCGTAGCTACGCTGAACACCGGGGAGCTGTTTTTT. Protein: CASSVATLNTGELFF.

The chain employs TRBV18 and TRBJ2-7; tentative D call: TRBD1 (6 bases). Trimming left V 6 bases short and J 6 bases short, with 15 bases between. CDR3 length: 13 amino acids. Germline CDR1 KGHSH, CDR2 LQKENI. In nucleotides, the CDR3 is TGTGCCAGCTCGCAAATAGGACAGACCGAGCAGTACTTC. It specifies CASSQIGQTEQYF.

This chain joins TRBV19 and TRBJ1-1, with a tentative D call TRBD1 (6 bases). There are 14 residues in the CDR3. V lost 1 base and J lost 6, with 12 bases in between. Germline V gene data show CDR1 as LNHDA and CDR2 as SQIVND (reference sequence). Here the CDR3 reads CASSIARGLAEAFF. DNA of the CDR3: TGTGCCAGTAGTATAGCCAGGGGTCTCGCTGAAGCTTTCTTT.

The rearrangement uses TRBV6-1 and TRBJ2-5; 8 bases agree with TRBD1. The CDR3 runs to 15 residues. CDR1 is MNHNS and CDR2 is SASEGT in the germline V gene. J gave up 2 bases and V 4 bases, and 6 bases lay outside the gene matches. CDR3 sequence: CASSAQGQVQETQYF. Written as DNA, the CDR3 is TGTGCCAGCAGTGCCCAGGGACAGGTACAAGAGACCCAGTACTTC.

V is TRBV30 and J is TRBJ2-7, with D tentatively TRBD1 (6 bases). V lost 2 bases to trimming and J lost 4 bases, with 15 bases between them. The CDR3 is made up of 14 amino acids. CDR1 GTSNPN and CDR2 SVGIG come from the germline V gene (reference sequence). CDR3 protein: CAWSKGGVPYEQYF. CDR3 DNA: TGTGCCTGGAGTAAAGGGGGAGTACCTTACGAGCAGTACTTC.

The chain couples TRBV2 to TRBJ1-5, with D unresolved. Trimming took 6 bases from V and 5 from J, leaving 8 bases between them. There are 12 residues in the CDR3. Germline CDR1 and CDR2: SNHLY and FYNNEI. The CDR3 sequence: CASRAPDQPQHF. CDR3 sequence (DNA): TGTGCCAGCAGGGCTCCGGATCAGCCCCAGCATTTT.

V usage is TRBV19 and J usage is TRBJ2-1; TRBD2 matches 8 bases. V lost 6 bases to trimming and J lost 3 bases; unmatched junction nucleotides: 10. CDR3 length equals 16 residues. CDR1 and CDR2 (germline): LNHDA, SQIVND (reference sequence). The CDR3 DNA sequence: TGTGCCAGTAGAAGCCATGGACTAGCCCTCTACAATGAGCAGTTCTTC. It is translated as CASRSHGLALYNEQFF.

The CDR3 nucleotides are TGCGCCAGCAGCCAAGAGGAAGGACCTACATGGGGGGATGGCTACACCTTC. Protein: CASSQEEGPTWGDGYTF. This chain connects TRBV4-3 to TRBJ1-2; the D gene is possibly TRBD1 (5 bases). The germline V gene encodes CDR1 LGHNA and CDR2 YSLEER. There are 17 residues in the CDR3. V gave up 0 bases and J gave up 6 bases, with 20 bases separating them.

V is TRBV4-1 and J is TRBJ2-1; no reliable D call. The V and J ends lost 7 bases and 8 bases respectively, with 0 bases between them. The CDR3 spans 8 residues. CDR1 and CDR2 from the germline V gene are MGHRA and YSYEKL. The chain's CDR3 is CASNEQFF. The CDR3 region has the DNA TGCGCCAGCAATGAGCAGTTCTTC.

This clone has a single count. The chain employs TRBV7-9 and TRBJ1-1, with D possibly matching TRBD1 (5 bases). The V gene's germline CDR1 is SEHNR and CDR2 FQNEAQ (reference sequence). V dropped 8 bases and J dropped 7 bases, with 11 bases sitting between them. This CDR3 contains 11 residues. The CDR3 nucleotides read TGTGCCAGCCGTAACAGGAATGAAGCTTTCTTT. As protein: CASRNRNEAFF.

The gene calls are TRBV4-1 and TRBJ2-1, with D hard to call. Trimming removed 1 base from V and 0 bases from J, with 7 bases in between. The CDR3 runs 15 residues. Germline loops: CDR1 MGHRA, CDR2 YSYEKL. The CDR3 sequence: CASSQASSSYNEQFF. The CDR3, as DNA: TGCGCCAGCAGCCAAGCTTCCAGCTCCTACAATGAGCAGTTCTTC.

The CDR3 region has the DNA TGTGCCAGCAGCGCGAAACAGGGTACTTACTCCTACGAGCAGTACTTC. Translating it yields CASSAKQGTYSYEQYF. The chain carries TRBV2 and TRBJ2-7; a possible D gene is TRBD1 (6 bases). This CDR3 has 16 residues. Germline CDR1 reads SNHLY; CDR2 reads FYNNEI. V was clipped by 6 bases and J by 0 bases, with 18 bases between them.

The rearrangement links TRBV25-1 to TRBJ2-5; D is unclear. CDR3 length: 14 amino acids. The V and J ends lost 2 bases and 5 bases respectively, with 12 bases between them. Germline CDR1 MGHDK, CDR2 SYGVNS. CDR3 amino acids: CASSEGSVVETQYF. The CDR3 DNA sequence: TGTGCCAGCAGTGAAGGTTCTGTCGTTGAGACCCAGTACTTC.

J is TRBJ1-6 and V is TRBV13; D gene uncertain. The CDR3 loop spans 13 amino acids. CDR1 and CDR2 (germline): PRHDT, FYEKMQ (reference sequence). The V end lost 5 bases, the J end lost 10 bases, and 12 bases lay between the germline ends. The CDR3 here is CASSQTNASPLHF. In DNA, the CDR3 is TGTGCCAGCAGCCAGACTAATGCGTCACCCCTCCACTTT.

The rearrangement joins TRBV7-6 to TRBJ1-1; D is ambiguous. With 2 bases removed from V and 1 base from J, the gap between germline ends came to 5 bases. The CDR3 is 13 amino acids. Per the germline V gene, CDR1 is SGHVS and CDR2 is FNYEAQ. The CDR3, as DNA: TGTGCCAGCAGCTTATTCCAGAACACTGAAGCTTTCTTT. This sequence encodes CASSLFQNTEAFF.

The rearrangement joins TRBV7-3 to TRBJ2-7; no clear D. V lost 3 bases to trimming and J lost 3 bases, with 15 bases between them. Germline CDR1 SGHTA, CDR2 FQGTGA. CDR3 length: 15 residues. The CDR3 spells CASSLSPSGVYEQYF. The DNA of the CDR3 is TGTGCCAGCAGCTTGAGCCCCTCTGGTGTCTACGAGCAGTACTTC.